The source of this T cell receptor (beta chain) is a study of regulatory T cells in long-lasting Graves disease. The CDR3 totals 12 residues. Germline-derived CDR1 and CDR2 are SGHTA and FQGNSA. V was cut by 1 base and J by 10 bases, with 8 bases left in between. Study-level findings and limits: With a small sample size, accuracy may have been reduced. Persistent Graves' patients had lower TCR diversity than newly diagnosed ones.

The TCR beta library used iRepertoire HTBI primers with Arm-PCR amplification of CDR3. TCRdb reprocessed the multiplex PCR reads via MiXCR and lists one record per CDR3 protein. The sample records 400,000 to 500,000 distinct CDR3 sequences, around 21% being singletons. Comment on this clonotype: Its antigen is not identified.

Time point denoted: persistent/refractory GD, antithyroid drugs over 5 years with positive TRAb. After RNA was extracted from PBMCs, the TCR library was made from it. Enrollment of patients was through an endocrinology department in Xi'an, China. This TCR was sampled from a female donor with Graves disease. Sequencing was performed on peripheral blood mononuclear cells (PBMCs), taken when the disease was refractory, from a patient treated with antithyroid drugs. The J gene is TRBJ2-1, the V gene TRBV7-2; either TRBD1 or TRBD2 may fit D (5 bases each). This CDR3 reads CASSLGDREQFF. The CDR3 DNA sequence: TGTGCCAGCAGCTTAGGGGACCGAGAGCAGTTCTTC.